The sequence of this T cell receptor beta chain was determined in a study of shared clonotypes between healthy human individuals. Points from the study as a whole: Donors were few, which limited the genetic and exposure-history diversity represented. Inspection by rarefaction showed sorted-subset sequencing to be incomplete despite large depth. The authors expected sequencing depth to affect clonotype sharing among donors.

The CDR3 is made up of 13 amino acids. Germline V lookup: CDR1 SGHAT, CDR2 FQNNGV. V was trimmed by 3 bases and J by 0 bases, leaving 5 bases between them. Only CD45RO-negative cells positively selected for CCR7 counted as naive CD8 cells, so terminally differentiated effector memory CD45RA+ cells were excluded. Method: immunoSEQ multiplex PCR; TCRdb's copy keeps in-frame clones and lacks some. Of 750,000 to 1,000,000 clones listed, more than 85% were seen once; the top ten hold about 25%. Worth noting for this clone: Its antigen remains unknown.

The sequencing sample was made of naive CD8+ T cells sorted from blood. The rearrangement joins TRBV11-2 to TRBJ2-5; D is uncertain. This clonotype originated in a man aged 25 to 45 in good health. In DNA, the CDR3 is TGTGCCAGCAGCTTCCTAAACCAAGAGACCCAGTACTTC. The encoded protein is CASSFLNQETQYF.